A selection of T cell receptor beta chains follows, all from one sample in a study of blood T cell repertoires in COVID-19. Generated by immunoSEQ multiplex PCR, the TCRdb table keeps only in-frame clones and is missing some. The table shows some 330,000 clones, with around four fifths occurring only once. Sequencing used PBMCs or T cells enriched from blood (not recorded which). The receptors were sampled from a woman aged 45 to 65 who had recovered from COVID-19. The CDR3 runs from the conserved cysteine through the conserved F or W. Each record gives: J gene, D gene, clone size, CDR3 length, V gene, CDR3 DNA, CDR3 protein. The D gene is left open where the match is weak. Only some rows state a clone size, as once, few, many or a class for expanded clones.

TRBJ1-1 - - 14 TRBV18 TGTGCCAGCTCACCTCTACCGACTAAGAGTGAAGCTTTCTTT CASSPLPTKSEAFF
TRBJ2-7 - - 14 TRBV3-1/TRBV3-2 TGTGCCAGCAGCCAAGAGGGCTTCTCCTACGAGCAGTACTTC CASSQEGFSYEQYF
TRBJ2-7 - - 16 TRBV6-2/TRBV6-3 TGTGCCAGCAGTTACTCGGCACAGGAGCACTCCTACGAGCAGTACTTC CASSYSAQEHSYEQYF
TRBJ2-7 - - 13 TRBV20-1 TGCAGTGGTACTGATAGACAGCTCTACGAGCAGTACTTC CSGTDRQLYEQYF
TRBJ1-5 TRBD1 - 15 TRBV4-1 TGCGCCAGCAGCCAAGTAGGGACAGGGGGTCAGCCCCAGCATTTT CASSQVGTGGQPQHF
TRBJ1-4 TRBD1 - 17 TRBV7-9 TGTGCCAGCAGCTTAGACGGCAGGGGGGCGCTTCCGGAAAAACTGTTTTTT CASSLDGRGALPEKLFF
TRBJ1-2 - - 14 TRBV7-2 TGTGCCAGCAGCATCCGGACAGCTAACTATGGCTACACCTTC CASSIRTANYGYTF
TRBJ2-3 TRBD2 - 17 TRBV5-1 TGCGCCAGCAGCTTGGATCCTAGCGGGACTAGCACAGATACGCAGTATTTT CASSLDPSGTSTDTQYF
TRBJ1-2 - - 14 TRBV6-5 TGTGCCAGCAGTCGTGACACCACTAACTATGGCTACACCTTC CASSRDTTNYGYTF
TRBJ2-3 - once 17 TRBV19 TGTGCCAGTAGTATAATCTGGGCGGGCGCAAGCACAGATACGCAGTATTTT CASSIIWAGASTDTQYF
TRBJ2-5 TRBD2 once 15 TRBV11-2 TGTGCCAGCAGCCCCCGGACTAGCGGCCAAGAGACCCAGTACTTC CASSPRTSGQETQYF
TRBJ2-7 TRBD1 - 14 TRBV19 TGTGCCAGTAGTATGGGACAGGGGTTCGACGAGCAGTACTTC CASSMGQGFDEQYF
TRBJ2-5 - once 13 TRBV9 TGTGCCAGCAACTTAGCGCTCCAAGAGACCCAGTACTTC CASNLALQETQYF
TRBJ1-2 TRBD1 - 19 TRBV3-1/TRBV3-2 TGTGCCAGCAGCCAAACCACCCCAGGAGAGGTAGGACAGGGGTACGGCTACACCTTC CASSQTTPGEVGQGYGYTF
TRBJ1-1 - - 11 TRBV20-1 TGCAGTGCTAAACAGATAGCTGAAGCTTTCTTT CSAKQIAEAFF
TRBJ1-2 - - 13 TRBV3-1/TRBV3-2 TGTGCCAGCAGCCAAGCTCTAAGAGATGGCTACACCTTC CASSQALRDGYTF
TRBJ1-5 TRBD1 - 14 TRBV6-1 TGTGCCAGCAGTGGAGACAGGGAGTTTCAGCCCCAGCATTTT CASSGDREFQPQHF
TRBJ1-6 TRBD1 once 14 TRBV30 TGTGCCTGGGAGCCGGGACAGCAAAATTCACCCCTCCACTTT CAWEPGQQNSPLHF
TRBJ2-1 TRBD2 - 14 TRBV28 TGTGCCAGCAGTTTATCGGCGGGGGTTAATGAGCAGTTCTTC CASSLSAGVNEQFF
TRBJ1-3 - - 15 TRBV7-9 TGTGCCAGCAGCTTAATGGGAGGGGCTGGAAACACCATATATTTT CASSLMGGAGNTIYF
TRBJ1-2 - few 18 TRBV30 TGTGCCTGCTCCCGGGGCCTTGCTCCCATAGCGGGGATCTATGGCTACACCTTC CACSRGLAPIAGIYGYTF
TRBJ1-1 - - 13 TRBV4-3 TGCGCCAGCAGCCAAGAAGGGGACACTGAAGCTTTCTTT CASSQEGDTEAFF
TRBJ2-3 - - 12 TRBV5-4 TGTGCCAGCAGCTCGAGCACAGATACGCAGTATTTT CASSSSTDTQYF
TRBJ2-2 TRBD1 - 16 TRBV6-1 TGTGCCAGCAGTGCAGACAGGGGTGCGAACACCGGGGAGCTGTTTTTT CASSADRGANTGELFF
TRBJ2-2 TRBD1 - 16 TRBV9 TGTGCCAGCAGCGCAATAGGGGGCGACGGCACCGGGGAGCTGTTTTTT CASSAIGGDGTGELFF
TRBJ1-1 - - 14 TRBV14 TGTGCCAGCAGCTCGTACAGGGATAGCACTGAAGCTTTCTTT CASSSYRDSTEAFF
TRBJ2-3 TRBD1 - 16 TRBV7-8 TGTGCCAGCAGCCGGTCGTGGGACAGGGTTACAGATACGCAGTATTTT CASSRSWDRVTDTQYF
TRBJ1-1 TRBD1 - 14 TRBV19 TGTGCCAGTACAAGACAGGGCTTGAACACTGAAGCTTTCTTT CASTRQGLNTEAFF
TRBJ2-5 - - 15 TRBV5-1 TGCGCCAGCAGCTTGGGTAGAATGACAGAAGAGACCCAGTACTTC CASSLGRMTEETQYF
TRBJ2-1 TRBD1 - 15 TRBV6-5 TGTGCCAGCAGTTACTCATGGGACAGTCACAATGAGCAGTTCTTC CASSYSWDSHNEQFF
TRBJ1-1 - - 16 TRBV15 TGTGCCACCAGCAGAGATGCTTGGGGCAGGGCCACTGAAGCTTTCTTT CATSRDAWGRATEAFF
TRBJ2-1 TRBD2 - 16 TRBV9 TGTGCCAGCATCAGACAAAAGCGGGATTCCTACAATGAGCAGTTCTTC CASIRQKRDSYNEQFF
TRBJ1-1 - - 13 TRBV11-3 TGTGCCAGCAGCTCCGGCCGGGGCACTGAAGCTTTCTTT CASSSGRGTEAFF
TRBJ1-2 - once 12 TRBV6-2/TRBV6-3 TGTGCCAGCAGTTACCGCGTGCATGGCTACACCTTC CASSYRVHGYTF
TRBJ2-1 TRBD2 - 17 TRBV5-4 TGTGCCAGCAGCGCCCAAATAACTAGCGGGGGGGACAATGAGCAGTTCTTC CASSAQITSGGDNEQFF
TRBJ1-2 - - 12 TRBV11-2 TGTGCCAGCAGCTTAGACAGCTATGGCTACACCTTC CASSLDSYGYTF
TRBJ2-2 - - 13 TRBV5-1 TGCGCCAGCAGCGATCAGGGGACCGGGGAGCTGTTTTTT CASSDQGTGELFF
TRBJ2-7 TRBD1 - 15 TRBV3-1/TRBV3-2 TGTGCCAGCAGCCAAGGACAGGGTCTCGGCTACGAGCAGTACTTC CASSQGQGLGYEQYF
TRBJ2-5 - - 11 TRBV20-1 TGCAGTGCTTGGGCGGGTGAGACCCAGTACTTC CSAWAGETQYF